The present entry profiles one TCR beta chain with its context. In the original processing: Using reference gene primer amplification, nucleated cell counts were estimated. TCRdb keeps only in-frame clones here, not all; method: immunoSEQ multiplex PCR. The V and J calls and clone size were taken over from that table, and D and trimming were inferred from the DNA. Of fewer than 250,000 clones listed, approximately 80% are singletons. This sample is part of a study of blood T cell repertoires in COVID-19. About the study: From the United States, Italy and Spain came samples of acute and convalescent COVID-19. T cells, B-cell-depleted T cells, or PBMCs provided the cDNA or gDNA that served as material.

This CDR3 region has 13 residues. The germline gives CDR1 MNHEY, CDR2 SVGAGI. V was clipped by 6 bases and J by 4 bases; unmatched bases: 4. The material sequenced was peripheral blood. This receptor was identified in a woman aged 50 to 65 with acute or convalescent COVID-19. The chain combines TRBV6-5 with TRBJ1-2, with 8 nucleotides matching TRBD1. The CDR3 is CASSVDRGYGYTF. DNA for the CDR3: TGTGCCAGCAGCGTTGACAGGGGCTATGGCTACACCTTC.